This T cell receptor (beta chain) appears in the sequencing data of a study of T cell repertoires in ileal Crohn's disease. Germline CDR1 reads GTSNPN; CDR2 reads SVGIG (reference sequence). The CDR3 is made up of 11 amino acids. V was clipped by 4 bases and J by 9 bases, with 12 bases between them. TCRdb keeps only in-frame clones here, not all; method: immunoSEQ multiplex PCR. Found here are some 15,000 clones, roughly two thirds of them singletons; the top ten hold around 5%. The source of this sequence is an adult with Crohn's disease. The chain employs TRBV30 and TRBJ1-2; D is ambiguous. Sequenced sample: ileal tissue. The CDR3 region is CAWNEVRRYTF. For the CDR3, the DNA is TGTGCCTGGAATGAGGTCCGGCGCTACACCTTC.